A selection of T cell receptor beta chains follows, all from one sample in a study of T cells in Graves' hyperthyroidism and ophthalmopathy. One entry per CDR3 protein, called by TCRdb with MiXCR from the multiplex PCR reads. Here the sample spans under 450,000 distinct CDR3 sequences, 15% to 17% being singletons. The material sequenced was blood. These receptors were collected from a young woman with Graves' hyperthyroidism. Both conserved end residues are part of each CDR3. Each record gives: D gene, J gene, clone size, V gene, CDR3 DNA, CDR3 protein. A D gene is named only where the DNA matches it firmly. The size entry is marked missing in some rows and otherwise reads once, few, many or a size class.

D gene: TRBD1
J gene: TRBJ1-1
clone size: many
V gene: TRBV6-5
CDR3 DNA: TGTGCCAGCAGTTACACCACAGGGGGCTGGTTGAACACTGAAGCTTTCTTT
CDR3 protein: CASSYTTGGWLNTEAFF

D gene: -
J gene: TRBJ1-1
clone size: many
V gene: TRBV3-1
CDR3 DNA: TGTGCCAGCAGCCAAGAAGGTGGGGCTGAAGCTTTCTTT
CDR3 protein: CASSQEGGAEAFF

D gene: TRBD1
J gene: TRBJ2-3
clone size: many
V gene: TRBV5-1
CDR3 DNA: TGCGCCAGCAGCCACGGACAGGGATACACAGATACGCAGTATTTT
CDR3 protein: CASSHGQGYTDTQYF

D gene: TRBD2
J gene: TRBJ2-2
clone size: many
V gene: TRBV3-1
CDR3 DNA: TGTGCCAGCAGCCAGTACGGGACTAGCGGGGGGGCGAACACCGGGGAGCTGTTTTTT
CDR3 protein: CASSQYGTSGGANTGELFF

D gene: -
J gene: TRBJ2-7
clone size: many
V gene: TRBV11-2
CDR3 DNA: TGTGCCAGCAGCTGGGGGTACGAGCAGTACTTC
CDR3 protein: CASSWGYEQYF

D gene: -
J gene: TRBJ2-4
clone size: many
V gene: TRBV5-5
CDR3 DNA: TGTGCCAGCAGCCTCGGGACTCCATTAAACATTCAGTACTTC
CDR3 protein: CASSLGTPLNIQYF

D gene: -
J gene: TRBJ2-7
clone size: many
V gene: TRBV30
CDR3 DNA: TGTGCCTGCCAGGGTGACTCCTACGAGCAGTACTTC
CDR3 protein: CACQGDSYEQYF

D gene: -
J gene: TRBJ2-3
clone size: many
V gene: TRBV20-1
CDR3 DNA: TGCAGTGTTCTACGGGGATTCCCTAGCACAGATACGCAGTATTTT
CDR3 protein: CSVLRGFPSTDTQYF

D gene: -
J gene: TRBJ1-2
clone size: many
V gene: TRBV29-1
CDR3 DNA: TGCAGCGTTGAAGACGGCAACACTAACTATGGCTACACCTTC
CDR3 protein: CSVEDGNTNYGYTF

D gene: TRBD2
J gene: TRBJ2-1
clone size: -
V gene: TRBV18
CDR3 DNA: TGTGCCAGCAGTGAAGCGGGGACTAGGGGAATTGAGCAGTTCTTC
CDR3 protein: CASSEAGTRGIEQFF

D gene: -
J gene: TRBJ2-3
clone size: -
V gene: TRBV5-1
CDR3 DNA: TGCGCCAGCAGTCCTTTGCGGGCAGATACGCAGTATTTT
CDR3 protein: CASSPLRADTQYF

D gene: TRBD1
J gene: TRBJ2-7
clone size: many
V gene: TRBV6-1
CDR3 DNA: TGTGCCAGCAGTAATCAGGGGGTAATCACCTACGAGCAGTACTTC
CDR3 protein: CASSNQGVITYEQYF

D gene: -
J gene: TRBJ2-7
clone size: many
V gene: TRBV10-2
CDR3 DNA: TGCGCCAGCAGTATCGCCGGGACCGCCTTCTACGAGCAGTACTTC
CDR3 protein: CASSIAGTAFYEQYF

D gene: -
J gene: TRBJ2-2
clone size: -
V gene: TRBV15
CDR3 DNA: TGTGCCACCAGCAGGGGTGTGGGGCAGGGGTATAGTACCGGGGAGCTGTTTTTT
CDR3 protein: CATSRGVGQGYSTGELFF

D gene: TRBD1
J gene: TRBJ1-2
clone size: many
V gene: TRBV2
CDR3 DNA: TGTGCCACCTCGGGACAGGGTATCTATGGCTACACCTTC
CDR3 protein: CATSGQGIYGYTF

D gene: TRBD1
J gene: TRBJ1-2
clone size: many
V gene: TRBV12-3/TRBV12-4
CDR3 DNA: TGTGCCAGCAGCAGGGACAGGCGCTATGGCTACACCTTC
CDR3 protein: CASSRDRRYGYTF

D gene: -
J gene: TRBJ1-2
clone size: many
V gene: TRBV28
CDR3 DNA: TGTGCCAGCAGTTTAGGGTCACCAAGCTATGGCTACACCTTC
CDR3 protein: CASSLGSPSYGYTF

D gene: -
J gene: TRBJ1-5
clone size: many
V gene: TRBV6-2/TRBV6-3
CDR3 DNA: TGTGCCAGCAGTCAACGGACGAGCAATCAGCCCCAGCATTTT
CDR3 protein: CASSQRTSNQPQHF

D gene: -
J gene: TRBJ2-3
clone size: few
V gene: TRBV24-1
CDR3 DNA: TGTGCCACCAGTGATTTGAACGCGCCTGGTCCAGATACGCAGTATTTT
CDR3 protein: CATSDLNAPGPDTQYF

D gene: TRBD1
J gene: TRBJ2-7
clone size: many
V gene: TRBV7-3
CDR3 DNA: TGTGCCAGCAGCCGGGACAGGGTCTCCGAGCAGTACTTC
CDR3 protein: CASSRDRVSEQYF

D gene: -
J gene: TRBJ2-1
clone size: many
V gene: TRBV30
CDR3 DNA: TGTGCCTGTCCAGCGGGCCCCTACAATGAGCAGTTCTTC
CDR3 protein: CACPAGPYNEQFF

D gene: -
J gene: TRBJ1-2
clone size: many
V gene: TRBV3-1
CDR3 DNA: TGTGCCAGCAGCCAAGGGCGACAACGCTATGGCTACACCTTC
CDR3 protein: CASSQGRQRYGYTF